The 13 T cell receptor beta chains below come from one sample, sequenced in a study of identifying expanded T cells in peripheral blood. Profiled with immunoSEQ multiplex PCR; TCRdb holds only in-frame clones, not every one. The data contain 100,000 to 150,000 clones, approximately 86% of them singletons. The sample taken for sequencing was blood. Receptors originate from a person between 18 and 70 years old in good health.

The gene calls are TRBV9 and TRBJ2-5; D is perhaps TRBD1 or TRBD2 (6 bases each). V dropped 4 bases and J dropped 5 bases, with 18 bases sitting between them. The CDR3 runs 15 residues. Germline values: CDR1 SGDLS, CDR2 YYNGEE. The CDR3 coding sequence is TGTGCCAGCAGCACGCGGGGACACCTGGGGGAGACCCAGTACTTC. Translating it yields CASSTRGHLGETQYF.

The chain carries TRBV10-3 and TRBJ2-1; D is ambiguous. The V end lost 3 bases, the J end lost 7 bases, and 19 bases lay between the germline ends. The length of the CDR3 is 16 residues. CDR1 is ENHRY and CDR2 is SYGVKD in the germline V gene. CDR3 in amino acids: CAISDILRPVGNEQFF. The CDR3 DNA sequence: TGTGCCATCAGTGATATTCTACGCCCCGTTGGGAATGAGCAGTTCTTC.

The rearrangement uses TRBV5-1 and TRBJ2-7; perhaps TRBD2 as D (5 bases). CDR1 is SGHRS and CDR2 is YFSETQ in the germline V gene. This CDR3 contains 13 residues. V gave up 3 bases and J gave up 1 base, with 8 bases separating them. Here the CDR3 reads CASSSGTSYEQYF. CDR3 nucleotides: TGCGCCAGCAGCTCGGGAACTTCCTACGAGCAGTACTTC.

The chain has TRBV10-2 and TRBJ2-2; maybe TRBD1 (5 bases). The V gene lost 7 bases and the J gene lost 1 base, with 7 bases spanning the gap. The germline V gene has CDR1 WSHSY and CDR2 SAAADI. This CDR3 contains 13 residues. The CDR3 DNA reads TGCGCCAGCACCGGACAGAACACCGGGGAGCTGTTTTTT. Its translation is CASTGQNTGELFF.

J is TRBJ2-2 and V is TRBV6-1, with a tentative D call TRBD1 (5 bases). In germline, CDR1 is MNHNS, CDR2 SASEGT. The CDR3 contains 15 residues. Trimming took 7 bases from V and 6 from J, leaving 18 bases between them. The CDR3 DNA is TGTGCCAGCATCGGGTCGGCAGGGCTGGCCGGGGAGCTGTTTTTT. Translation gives CASIGSAGLAGELFF.

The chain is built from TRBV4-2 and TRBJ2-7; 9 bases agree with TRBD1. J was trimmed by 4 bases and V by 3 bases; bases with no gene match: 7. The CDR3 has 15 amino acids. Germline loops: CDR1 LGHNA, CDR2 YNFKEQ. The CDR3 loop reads CASSHLPGQGYEQYF. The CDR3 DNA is TGTGCCAGCAGCCATCTTCCGGGACAGGGTTACGAGCAGTACTTC.

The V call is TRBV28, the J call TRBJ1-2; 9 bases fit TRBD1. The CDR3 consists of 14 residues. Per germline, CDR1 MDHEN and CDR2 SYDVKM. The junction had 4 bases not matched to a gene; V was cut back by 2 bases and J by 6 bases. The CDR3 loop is CASSLGTGRNGYTF. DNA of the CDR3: TGTGCCAGCAGTTTAGGGACAGGGAGGAATGGCTACACCTTC.

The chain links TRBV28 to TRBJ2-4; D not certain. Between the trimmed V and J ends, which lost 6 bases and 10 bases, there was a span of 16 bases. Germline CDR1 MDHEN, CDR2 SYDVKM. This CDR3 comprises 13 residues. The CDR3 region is CASSPYIKSIQYF. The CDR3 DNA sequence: TGTGCCAGCAGCCCATATATAAAGTCAATTCAGTACTTC. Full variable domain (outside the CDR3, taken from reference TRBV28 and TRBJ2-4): DVKVTQSSRYLVKRTGEKVFLECVQDMDHENMFWYRQDPGLGLRLIYFSYDVKMKEKGDIPEGYSVSREKKERFSLILESASTNQTSMYLCASSPYIKSIQYFGAGTRLSVL.

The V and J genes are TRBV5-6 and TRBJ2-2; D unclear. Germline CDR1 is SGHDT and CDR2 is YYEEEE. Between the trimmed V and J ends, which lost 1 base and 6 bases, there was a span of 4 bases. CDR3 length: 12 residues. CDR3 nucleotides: TGTGCCAGCAGCTTGTCTCCCGGGGAGCTGTTTTTT. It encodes CASSLSPGELFF. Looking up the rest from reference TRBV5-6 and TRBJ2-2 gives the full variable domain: DAGVTQSPTHLIKTRGQQVTLRCSPKSGHDTVSWYQQALGQGPQFIFQYYEEEERQRGNFPDRFSGHQFPNYSSELNVNALLLGDSALYLCASSLSPGELFFGEGSRLTVL.

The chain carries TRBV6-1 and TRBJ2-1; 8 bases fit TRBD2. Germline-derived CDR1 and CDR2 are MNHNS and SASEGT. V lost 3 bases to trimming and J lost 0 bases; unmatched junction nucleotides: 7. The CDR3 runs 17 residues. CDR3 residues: CASSDLFGTSSYNEQFF. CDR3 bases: TGTGCCAGCAGTGATCTTTTTGGGACTAGCTCCTACAATGAGCAGTTCTTC.

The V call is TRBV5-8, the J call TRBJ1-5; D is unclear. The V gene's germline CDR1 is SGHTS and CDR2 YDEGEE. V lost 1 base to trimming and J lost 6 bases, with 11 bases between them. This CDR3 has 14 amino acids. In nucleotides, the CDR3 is TGTGCCAGCAGCTTGTTTGGTAGTCGTCAGCCCCAGCATTTT. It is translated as CASSLFGSRQPQHF.

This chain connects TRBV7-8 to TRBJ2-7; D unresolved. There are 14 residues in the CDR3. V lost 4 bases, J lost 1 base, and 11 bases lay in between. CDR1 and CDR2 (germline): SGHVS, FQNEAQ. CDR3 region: CASSSRVISYEQYF. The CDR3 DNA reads TGTGCCAGCAGCTCCCGGGTGATTTCCTACGAGCAGTACTTC.

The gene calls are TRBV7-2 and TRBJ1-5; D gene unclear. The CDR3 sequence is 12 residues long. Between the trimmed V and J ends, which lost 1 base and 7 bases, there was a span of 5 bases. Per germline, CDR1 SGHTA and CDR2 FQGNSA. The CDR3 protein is CASSLVPQPQHF. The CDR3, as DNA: TGTGCCAGCAGCTTAGTGCCCCAGCCCCAGCATTTT.